This TCR beta chain was retrieved from a study of cytomegalovirus exposure and HLA in healthy donors (dated by TCRdb to about 2017). General notes on the study: According to an earlier analysis of a few hundred of the donors, some 180 million T cells yielded 90 million to 140 million unique TCR beta sequences and about 280 Gb of sequence data. Roughly 300 gigabases of sequencing data and 75 million to 85 million unique TCR sequences made up an early release that covered several hundred HLA-typed donors. Among the roughly 380 genotyped donors, 81% belonged to the genetic ancestry cluster associated with self-reported Caucasian donors. The study was designed to test whether signatures of past pathogen exposure could be identified by cataloging public T cell receptors. Using immunosequencing, the study profiled T cell repertoires from 666 subjects and related those repertoires to cytomegalovirus serostatus. In addition to the first cohort of 650 to 800 subjects, a separate validation cohort of 100 to 150 different subjects was used. To predict cytomegalovirus infection status, the study brought together high-throughput TCR immunosequencing, statistical association of individual TCRs with disease status, and machine learning. In a later analysis, previously published TCR beta repertoires from several hundred donors were re-analyzed and high-resolution HLA genotyping was added so that TCR occurrence patterns could be studied. Rather than drawing on any new phenotypic data, the later analysis identified candidate immune exposures from TCR beta sequences and the way those sequences occurred across donors. To decide whether each TCR beta V gene segment behaved as functional or pseudogenic, an earlier analysis of 587 of the donors relied on high-throughput TCR beta sequencing. Donor age, sex, ethnicity and CMV serostatus were compiled together with the repertoire data. A later genetic analysis took genome-wide SNP genotypes for about 55% of the 666 donors and used that subset as a discovery cohort. Every discovery cohort repertoire had been produced on one sequencing platform. HLA typing included class I and class II loci at four-digit resolution. The number of typed donors differed by locus: about 620-640 for A, B, C, DRB1 and DQB1; some 500 for DQA1; 600 to 610 for DPA1; and 400 to 480 for DPB1. Four or five DR-DQ haplotypes were handled as single units for association and clustering because linkage in the cohort was strong. Among some 400 genotyped donors of the cohort, an average of roughly 240,000 unique TCR beta nucleotide sequences were sequenced per donor, 15% to 20% of them non-productive. Paper-wide results and their limitations: HLA typing was unavailable for some donors at each locus, so association tests used only the typed subset. A further reported finding was that TCR beta sequences accurately predicted the HLA-A and HLA-B alleles for most subjects in the first cohort. At a false discovery rate of 0.05, a later analysis linked under 20,000 TCR beta sequences to specific HLA alleles. Only TCR beta chains were sequenced in this cohort, and the absence of alpha or paired-chain data limited detectable features. Cytomegalovirus status was reported to be diagnosed by the classifier with high specificity and sensitivity in both the original and validation cohorts. A later analysis found that most CMV-associated TCR beta chains appeared HLA-restricted, with HLA associations seemingly driven largely by CMV exposure. The presence/absence analyses assumed that sequencing depth was roughly uniform across donors, and that assumption may not be true. A later analysis found that HLA-associated TCR beta chains were more clonally expanded and had lower generation probabilities than equally common non-associated chains. A total of around 150 TCR beta chains were listed by the study as associated with cytomegalovirus. According to the authors, the approach could potentially be generalized to other disease states and immunological phenotypes. Strong co-occurrence of HLA alleles, especially DR and DQ, made assigning TCR associations to individual alleles difficult. Compared with the roughly 700-donor mean, donors in an Asian-associated ancestry cluster had fewer N-insertions in productive TCRs, according to a later genetic analysis. A few of the identified cytomegalovirus-associated TCR beta chains were confirmed in vitro to be specific for cytomegalovirus antigens. In an earlier analysis of 500 to 650 of the donors, most TCR beta V segments appeared in productive rearrangements about 87% or about 30% of the time, broadly matching IMGT annotations. The sequencing pipeline was judged likely to have produced a cluster of highly shared sequence variants as a technical artifact. In a later analysis, TCR association rates were found to vary across HLA loci, with the most associated TCRs seen for DRB1 alleles and the fewest for HLA-C alleles. Most TCR sequences were seen in very few donors, while some public TCRs were found in many individuals. An association between a missense DCLRE1C variant and V-gene and J-gene trimming of TCR beta chains was found in a later genetic analysis and replicated in an independent cohort. Correlated functional status among segregating V segments might reflect linkage disequilibrium, but an unknown experimental factor could not be ruled out. Because counts were too low, about 17 rarely observed V segments, including chromosome 9 orphons, were excluded from the earlier analysis of 587 of the donors. Because the 87-base-pair reads could not distinguish some IMGT-functional V segments, including TRBV6-2 and TRBV6-3, those segments were excluded. In a later analysis, several top co-occurrence clusters were reported to appear linked to parvovirus B19, influenza, CMV and Epstein-Barr virus. The only immune exposure information available for the cohort was CMV serostatus.

Library method: the immunoSEQ multiplex PCR assay. The multiplex PCR relied on a mix of 60 forward primers for TCR Vbeta segments and 13 reverse primers for TCR Jbeta segments. The CDR3 region of rearranged TCR beta genes was amplified from genomic DNA with a multiplex PCR assay. The amplified TCR beta libraries were sequenced on the Illumina HiSeq System as 87-base-pair reads. The published analysis was carried out like this. A later analysis tallied around 80 million unique TCR beta chains across the 666 repertoires, and approximately 9.9 million of those chains were shared by two or more donors. To remove PCR and sequencing errors, raw reads were error-corrected and collapsed into unique sequences using a nearest-neighbor algorithm that merged closely related sequences. To assign V, D and J gene segments, CDR3 sequences were aligned to IMGT reference sequences. For a sequence to be retained, a match of at least six nucleotides was required to both a V gene segment and a J gene segment. Rearrangements were classified as productive when the CDR3 lacked stop codons and remained in frame with V and J, and all other rearrangements were classified as non-productive. CDR3 was defined by IMGT convention, running from the second conserved V-encoded cysteine to the conserved J-encoded phenylalanine. In an earlier analysis of just under 600 of the donors, sequences lacking an unambiguous match to a single V gene segment were excluded. In an earlier analysis of a few hundred of the donors, V segments were called functional above 56.7% productive rearrangements and were called segregating when the between-donor standard deviation exceeded 5%. To diagnose cytomegalovirus status from the catalog of TCR beta chain sequences, a statistical classification framework was built. A later analysis assigned V and J genes by comparing TCR nucleotide sequences with IMGT/GENE-DB human TR gene sequences. A later analysis assigned CDR3 sequences and most-parsimonious VDJ recombination scenarios with the TCRdist pipeline. In a later analysis, every TCR beta chain was defined by the combination of its CDR3 amino acid sequence and its V-gene family, and reads without a unique V-gene family were dropped. To address suspected cross-contamination and a sequencing artifact, a later analysis removed several hundred highly shared, low-generation-probability nucleotide sequences. In a later analysis, a clonal expansion index for each public chain was calculated from normalized within-repertoire ranks of inferred template counts. In a later analysis, generation probabilities were computed with a VDJ recombination model fitted to out-of-frame rearrangements, and the resulting probabilities were checked against IGoR. A later analysis scored TCR-TCR, TCR-HLA and TCR-CMV co-occurrence with hypergeometric tests, applying a repertoire-size bias correction to TCR pairs. In a later analysis, false discovery rates were estimated by permuting HLA or CMV assignments 20 times. In a later analysis, co-occurring TCRs were grouped with DBSCAN, and TCRdist sequence similarity was added when clustering was performed within HLA-allele-positive subsets. For co-occurrence clustering, repertoires with fewer than 30,000 or more than 120,000 public chains were excluded, along with 5 or 6 repertoires with anomalous nucleotide sharing. TCRdb carries this immuneACCESS record with in-frame sequences only. Its versions omit some clonotypes, under half of them owing to an unresolved V gene in the studies checked, with the rest unexplained. D and trimming come from the DNA, and the V and J calls and clone size come from that table. The sample has roughly 180,000 clones on record, roughly 80% of them singletons. 0.7% to 0.95% of the sample comes from the top ten.

The cohort consisted of approximately 690 healthy bone marrow donors. Cohort members were all nominally healthy when sampled, although unrecorded immune exposures were likely present. The donor tested CMV seronegative, placing the donor among the roughly 350 seronegative members of the cohort. A peripheral blood sample was collected from each donor, and TCR beta sequencing was performed on peripheral blood mononuclear cells. Genomic DNA extraction from the blood cell samples was performed with the Qiagen DNeasy Blood Extraction Kit. As regards this clone: No antigen is known for it. Qualities for individual bases were not recorded, and no much larger clone is one base off.

Trimming removed 7 bases from V and 1 base from J; the gene matches leave 2 bases unexplained. Taken from the germline V gene (reference sequence), the CDR1 and CDR2 loops are LNHDA and SQIVND. The CDR3 has 13 amino acids, counting the end cysteine and phenylalanine. Just CDR3 DNA is preserved here, 39 bases in frame from base 1. The rearranged chain carries TRBV19 and TRBJ2-5, with 8 bases matching TRBD2. The sample consisted of PBMCs. This receptor was identified in a woman between 18 and 30 years old in good health and CMV-seronegative. The sequenced DNA: TGTGCCAGTACTCGGGAGGGCCAAGAGACCCAGTACTTC. This gives the protein CASTREGQETQYF.